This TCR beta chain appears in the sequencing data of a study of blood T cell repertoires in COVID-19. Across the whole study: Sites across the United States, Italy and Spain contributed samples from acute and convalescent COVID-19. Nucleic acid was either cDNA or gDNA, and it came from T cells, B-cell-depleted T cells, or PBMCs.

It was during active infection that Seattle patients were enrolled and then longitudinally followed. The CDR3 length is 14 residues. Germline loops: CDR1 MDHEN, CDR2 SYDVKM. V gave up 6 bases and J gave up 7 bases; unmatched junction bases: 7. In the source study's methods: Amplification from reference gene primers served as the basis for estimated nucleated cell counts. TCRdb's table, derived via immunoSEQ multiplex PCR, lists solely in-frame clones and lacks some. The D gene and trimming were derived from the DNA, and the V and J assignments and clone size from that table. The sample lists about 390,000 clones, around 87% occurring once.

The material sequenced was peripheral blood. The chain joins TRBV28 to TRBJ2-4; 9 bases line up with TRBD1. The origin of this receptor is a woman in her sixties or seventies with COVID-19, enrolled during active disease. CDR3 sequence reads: CASREQGALNIQYF. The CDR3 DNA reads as TGTGCCAGCAGGGAACAGGGGGCCCTGAACATTCAGTACTTC.